The 10 T cell receptor beta chains given below trace back to one sample, sequenced in a study of tumor-infiltrating lymphocytes in primary liver carcinoma. The roughly 17-31 mg bulk tissue piece was not sorted before simultaneous RNA and DNA extraction. A constant-region primer served to make TCR beta cDNA from roughly 480 ng total RNA. Slightly modified ARM-PCR served as the procedure for the TCR beta libraries. These libraries came from three rounds of nested multiplex PCR. The first two PCR rounds used TRBV1-TRBV30 primers with a Cbeta primer, approximately 9 cycles each. Each CDR3 protein is one row after TCRdb ran MiXCR on the multiplex PCR reads. The table includes about 59,000 distinct CDR3 sequences, less than 75% detected once. The specimen sequenced was liver tumor tissue from sampling region 2. Noted subset: tumor region T2, inferior pole. The receptors were sampled from a middle-aged man with primary liver carcinoma and hepatitis B virus infection.

This clonotype was picked up many times. The chain employs TRBV29-1 and TRBJ2-1, with TRBD1 matching 11 bases. This CDR3 contains 15 residues. Trimming at V came to 6 bases and at J to 4 bases, leaving 8 bases not matched to a gene. In germline, CDR1 is SQVTM, CDR2 ANQGSEA. The CDR3 region has the DNA TGCAGCGTGGCCCTTGGGACAGGGGGTTACAATGAGCAGTTCTTC. It translates to CSVALGTGGYNEQFF.

Remarks on this clonotype: An end of the junction differs from the germline gene, which may be a read error. V usage is TRBV29-1 and J usage is TRBJ1-4; D uncertain. The V gene's germline CDR1 is SQVTM and CDR2 ANQGSEA. CDR3 length equals 13 residues. The CDR3 DNA reads as TGCAGCGTGATGGGAGGGTCTGGTGAAAAACTATTTTTT. It yields the protein CSVMGGSGEKLFF.

To note about this clonotype: This clone may be a read error of a much larger clone one base away. The rearrangement uses TRBV28 and TRBJ2-7; D possibly uses TRBD1 or TRBD2 (6 bases each). V gave up 6 bases and J gave up 3 bases, with 15 bases separating them. This CDR3 is built from 14 residues. The germline CDR1 and CDR2 sequences are MDHEN and SYDVKM. Here the CDR3 reads CASRGGLKLYEQYF. In DNA, the CDR3 is TGTGCCAGCAGGGGGGGCTTGAAACTCTACGAGCAGTACTTC. Full variable domain (outside the CDR3, taken from reference TRBV28 and TRBJ2-7): DVKVTQSSRYLVKRTGEKVFLECVQDMDHENMFWYRQDPGLGLRLIYFSYDVKMKEKGDIPEGYSVSREKKERFSLILESASTNQTSMYLCASRGGLKLYEQYFGPGTRLTVT.

To note about this clonotype: The junction differs from germline at one of its ends, possibly a read error. V and J are TRBV5-1 and TRBJ2-1, with TRBD1 matching over 11 bases. CDR3 length: 16 amino acids. Germline V gene data show CDR1 as SGHRS and CDR2 as YFSETQ. As DNA, the CDR3 is TGCGCCAGCAGCCCATTCGGGACAGGGGGTTACAATGAGCAGTTATTC. Amino acids: CASSPFGTGGYNEQLF. Full variable domain (remainder filled in from reference TRBV5-1 and TRBJ2-1): KAGVTQTPRYLIKTRGQQVTLSCSPISGHRSVSWYQQTPGQGLQFLFEYFSETQRNKGNFPGRFSGRQFSNSRSEMNVSTLELGDSALYLCASSPFGTGGYNEQLFGPGTRLTVL.

A remark on this clonotype: The junction and the germline gene differ at one end; a read error may be behind it. This chain links TRBV12-3 or TRBV12-4 with TRBJ1-1; D gene uncertain. The CDR3 contains 14 residues. CDR3 coding DNA: TGTGCCAGCAACGCCGGTACCTTGAAGACTGAAGCTTTCTTT. It specifies CASNAGTLKTEAFF.

A remark on this clonotype: The junction departs from the called germline gene at one end, perhaps through a read error. J is TRBJ2-7 and V is TRBV5-1; the match to TRBD2 covers 7 bases. This CDR3 is 17 amino acids long. The germline CDR1 and CDR2 sequences are SGHRS and YFSETQ. For the CDR3, the DNA is TGCGCCAGCAGCTTTGACATGGACCCGGGGGGAGACTACGAACAGTACTTC. Translation: CASSFDMDPGGDYEQYF. Drawing the rest from reference TRBV5-1 and TRBJ2-7, the complete variable domain is KAGVTQTPRYLIKTRGQQVTLSCSPISGHRSVSWYQQTPGQGLQFLFEYFSETQRNKGNFPGRFSGRQFSNSRSEMNVSTLELGDSALYLCASSFDMDPGGDYEQYFGPGTRLTVT.

A word on this clonotype: One end of the junction fails to match germline, which may point to a read error. V usage is TRBV30 and J usage is TRBJ2-5; D uncertain. CDR3 length equals 14 residues. Germline values: CDR1 GTSNPN, CDR2 SVGIG (reference sequence). CDR3 in amino acids: CACLEHDSQETQYF. As DNA, the CDR3 is TGCGCCTGCTTAGAGCACGATTCTCAAGAGACCCAGTACTTC.

The table lists this clonotype with many counts. V usage is TRBV2 and J usage is TRBJ2-2, with D possibly being TRBD1 (6 bases). The CDR3 loop spans 13 amino acids. With 7 bases removed from V and 6 bases from J, the gap between germline ends came to 12 bases. Germline CDR1 SNHLY, CDR2 FYNNEI. CDR3 region: CASNRERAGELFF. The CDR3 coding sequence is TGTGCCAGCAACAGGGAGAGGGCCGGGGAGCTGTTTTTT.

As for this clonotype: A read error may be the cause here, since a much bigger clone is one base away. The chain employs TRBV10-3 and TRBJ1-6; possibly TRBD1 for D (6 bases). The CDR3 length is 18 residues. CDR1 is ENHRY and CDR2 is SYGVKD in the germline V gene. The CDR3 spells CTISGASGGASNNSPLHF. The CDR3 DNA sequence: TGTACCATCAGTGGGGCGAGCGGGGGCGCGTCTAATAATTCACCCCTCCACTTT.

As concerns this clonotype: A read error is likely, as this CDR3 ends without the conserved phenylalanine or tryptophan. The limits of the CDR3 on the DNA are not certain, so only TCRdb's listed CDR3 is given. The rearrangement uses TRBV10-3 and TRBJ2-1. Germline V gives CDR1 ENHRY, CDR2 SYGVKD. A total of 9 residues make up the CDR3, ends included. The CDR3 protein is CVISEFISP.